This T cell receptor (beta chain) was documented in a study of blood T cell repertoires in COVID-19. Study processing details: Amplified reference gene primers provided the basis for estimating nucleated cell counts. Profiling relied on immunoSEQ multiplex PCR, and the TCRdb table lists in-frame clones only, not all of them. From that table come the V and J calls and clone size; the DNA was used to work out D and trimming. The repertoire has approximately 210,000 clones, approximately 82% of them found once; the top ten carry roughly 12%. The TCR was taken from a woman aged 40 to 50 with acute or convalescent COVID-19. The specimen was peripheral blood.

This CDR3 is CASSRVPQGSGANVLTF. For the CDR3, the DNA is TGTGCCAGCAGTCGCGTTCCACAGGGATCCGGGGCCAACGTCCTGACTTTC. This rearrangement joins TRBV6-2 or TRBV6-3 to TRBJ2-6, with TRBD1 as a possible D gene (6 bases). This CDR3 is 17 amino acids long. Looked up from germline, CDR1 is MNHEY and CDR2 is SVGEGT. V gave up 5 bases and J gave up 4 bases, with 18 bases separating them.